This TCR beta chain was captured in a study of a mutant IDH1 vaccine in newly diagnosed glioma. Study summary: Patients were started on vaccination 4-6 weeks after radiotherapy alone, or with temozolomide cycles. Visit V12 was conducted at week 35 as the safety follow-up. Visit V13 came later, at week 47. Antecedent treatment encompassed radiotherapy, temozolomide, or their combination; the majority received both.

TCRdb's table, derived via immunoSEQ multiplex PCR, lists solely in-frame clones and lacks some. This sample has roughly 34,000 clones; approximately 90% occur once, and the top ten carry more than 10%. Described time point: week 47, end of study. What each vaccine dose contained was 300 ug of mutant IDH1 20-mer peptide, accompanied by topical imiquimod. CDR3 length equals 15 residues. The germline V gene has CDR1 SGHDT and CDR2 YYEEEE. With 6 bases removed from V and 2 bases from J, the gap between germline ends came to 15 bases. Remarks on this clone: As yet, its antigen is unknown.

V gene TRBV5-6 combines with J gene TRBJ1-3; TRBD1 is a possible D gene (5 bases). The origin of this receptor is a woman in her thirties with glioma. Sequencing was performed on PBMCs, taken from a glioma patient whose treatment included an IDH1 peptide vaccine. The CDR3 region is CASTLRGGTGNTIYF. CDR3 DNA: TGTGCCAGCACCCTCCGGGGGGGGACTGGAAACACCATATATTTT.